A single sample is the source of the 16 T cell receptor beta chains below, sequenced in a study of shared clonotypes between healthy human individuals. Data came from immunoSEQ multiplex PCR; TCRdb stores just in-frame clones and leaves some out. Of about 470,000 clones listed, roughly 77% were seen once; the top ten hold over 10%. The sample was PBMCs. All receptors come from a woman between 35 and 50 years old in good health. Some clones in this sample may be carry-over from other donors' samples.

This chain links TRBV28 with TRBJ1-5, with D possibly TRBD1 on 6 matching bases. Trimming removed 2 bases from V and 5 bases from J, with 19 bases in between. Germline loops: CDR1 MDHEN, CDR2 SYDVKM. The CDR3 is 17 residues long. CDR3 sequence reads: CASSLLAQGPNDQPQHF. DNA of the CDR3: TGTGCCAGCAGTTTACTCGCGCAGGGGCCTAACGATCAGCCCCAGCATTTT.

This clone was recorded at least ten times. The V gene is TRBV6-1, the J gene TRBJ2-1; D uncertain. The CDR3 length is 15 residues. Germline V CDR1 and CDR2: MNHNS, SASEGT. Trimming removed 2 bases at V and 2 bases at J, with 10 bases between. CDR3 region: CASSEKPEPYNEQFF. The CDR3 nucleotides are TGTGCCAGCAGTGAAAAACCAGAGCCCTACAATGAGCAGTTCTTC.

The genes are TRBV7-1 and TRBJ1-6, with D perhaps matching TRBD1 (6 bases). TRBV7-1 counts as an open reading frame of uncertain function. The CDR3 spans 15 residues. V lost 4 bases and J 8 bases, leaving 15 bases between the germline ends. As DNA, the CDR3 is TGTGCCAGCAGCTTAGAGGCAGGGGTTGATTCACCCCTCCACTTT. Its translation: CASSLEAGVDSPLHF.

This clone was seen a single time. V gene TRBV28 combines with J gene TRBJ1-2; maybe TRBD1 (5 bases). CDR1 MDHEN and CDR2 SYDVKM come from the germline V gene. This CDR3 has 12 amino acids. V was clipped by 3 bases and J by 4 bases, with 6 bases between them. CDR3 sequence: CASSFTGYGYTF. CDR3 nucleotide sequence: TGTGCCAGCAGTTTTACAGGCTATGGCTACACCTTC.

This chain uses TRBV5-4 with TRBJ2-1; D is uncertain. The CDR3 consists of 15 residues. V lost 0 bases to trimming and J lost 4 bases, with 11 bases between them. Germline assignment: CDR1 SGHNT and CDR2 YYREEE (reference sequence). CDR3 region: CASSLGSLTYNEQFF. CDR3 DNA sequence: TGTGCCAGCAGCTTGGGGAGTCTAACGTACAATGAGCAGTTCTTC.

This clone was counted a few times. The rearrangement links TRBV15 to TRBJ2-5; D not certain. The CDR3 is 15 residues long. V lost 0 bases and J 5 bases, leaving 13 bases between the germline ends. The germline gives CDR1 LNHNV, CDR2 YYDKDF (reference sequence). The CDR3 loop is CATSRDPAARETQYF. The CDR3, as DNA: TGTGCCACCAGCAGAGATCCGGCAGCCAGGGAGACCCAGTACTTC.

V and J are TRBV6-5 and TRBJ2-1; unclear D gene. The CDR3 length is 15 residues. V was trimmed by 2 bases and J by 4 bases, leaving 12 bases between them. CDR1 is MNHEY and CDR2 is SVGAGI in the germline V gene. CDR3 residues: CASSYGIAGYNEQFF. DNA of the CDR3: TGTGCCAGCAGTTACGGAATAGCCGGGTACAATGAGCAGTTCTTC.

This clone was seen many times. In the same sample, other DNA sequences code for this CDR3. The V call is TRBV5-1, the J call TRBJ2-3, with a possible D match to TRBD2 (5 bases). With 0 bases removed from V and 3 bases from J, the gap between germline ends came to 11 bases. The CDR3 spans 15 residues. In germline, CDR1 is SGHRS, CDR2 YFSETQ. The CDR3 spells CASSLGLAVTDTQYF. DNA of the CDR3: TGCGCCAGCAGCTTGGGGCTAGCAGTTACAGATACGCAGTATTTT.

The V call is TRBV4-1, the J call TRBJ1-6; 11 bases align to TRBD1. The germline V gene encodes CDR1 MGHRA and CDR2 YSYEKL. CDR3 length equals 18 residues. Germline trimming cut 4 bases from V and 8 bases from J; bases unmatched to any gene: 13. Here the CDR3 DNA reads TGCGCCAGCAGCCCAAAACCTTCCTGGACAGGGGGCGATTCACCCCTCCACTTT. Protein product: CASSPKPSWTGGDSPLHF.

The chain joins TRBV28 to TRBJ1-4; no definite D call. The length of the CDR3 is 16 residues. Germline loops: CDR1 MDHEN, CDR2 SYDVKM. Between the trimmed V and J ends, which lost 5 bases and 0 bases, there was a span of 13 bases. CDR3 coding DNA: TGTGCCAGCAGTAGCCGTGGACTCTCAACTAATGAAAAACTGTTTTTT. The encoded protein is CASSSRGLSTNEKLFF.

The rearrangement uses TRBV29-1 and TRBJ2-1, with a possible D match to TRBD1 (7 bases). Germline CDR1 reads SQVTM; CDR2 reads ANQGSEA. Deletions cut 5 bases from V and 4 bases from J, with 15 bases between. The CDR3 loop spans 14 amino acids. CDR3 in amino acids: CSVRGGTEYNEQFF. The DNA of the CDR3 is TGCAGCGTTCGAGGAGGGACAGAATACAATGAGCAGTTCTTC.

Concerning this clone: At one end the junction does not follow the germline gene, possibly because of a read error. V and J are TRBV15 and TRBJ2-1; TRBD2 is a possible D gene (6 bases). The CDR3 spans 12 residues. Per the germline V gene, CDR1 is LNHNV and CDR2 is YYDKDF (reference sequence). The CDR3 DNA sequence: TGTGCCACCAGCAGAGATGCGGGACGGAAGGTCTTC. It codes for CATSRDAGRKVF.

The CDR3 DNA sequence: TGTGCCAGCAGCCGCCGACTAGCGGGAGGGAACACCGGGGAGCTGTTTTTT. Protein product: CASSRRLAGGNTGELFF. The V and J genes are TRBV21-1 and TRBJ2-2; TRBD2, the D gene given by the table, was not confirmed from the DNA. TRBV21-1 is a known pseudogene. This CDR3 spans 17 amino acids.

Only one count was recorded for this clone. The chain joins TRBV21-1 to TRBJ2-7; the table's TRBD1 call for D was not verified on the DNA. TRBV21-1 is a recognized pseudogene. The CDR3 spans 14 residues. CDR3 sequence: CASSSRGCTYEQYF. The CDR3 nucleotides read TGTGCCAGCAGCAGCAGGGGATGTACCTACGAGCAGTACTTC.

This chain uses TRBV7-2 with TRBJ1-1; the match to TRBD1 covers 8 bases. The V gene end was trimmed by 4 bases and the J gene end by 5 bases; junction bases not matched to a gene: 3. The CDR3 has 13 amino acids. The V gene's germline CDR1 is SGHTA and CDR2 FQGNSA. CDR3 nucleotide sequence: TGTGCCAGCAGCTCGGACAGGGAGACTGAAGCTTTCTTT. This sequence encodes CASSSDRETEAFF.

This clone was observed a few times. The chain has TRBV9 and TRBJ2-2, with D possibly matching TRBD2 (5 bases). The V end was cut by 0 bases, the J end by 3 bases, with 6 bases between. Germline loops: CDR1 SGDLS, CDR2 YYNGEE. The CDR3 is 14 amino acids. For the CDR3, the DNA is TGTGCCAGCAGCGTAGGGCGGGACACCGGGGAGCTGTTTTTT. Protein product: CASSVGRDTGELFF.